This TCR beta chain was captured in a study of prognosis after radiotherapy for stage I lung cancer. This clonotype was seen only a few times. A much larger clone differs from this one at a single base, so this may be a read error. There are 16 residues in the CDR3. The germline gives CDR1 SGHTA, CDR2 FQGNSA. Genomic DNA provided the template from which TCR beta CDR3 was amplified by two-round multiplex PCR. Every TRBV and TRBJ gene had its own specific primer in first-round PCR. TCRdb independently ran MiXCR on the multiplex PCR reads; one entry per CDR3 protein. The table has around 14,000 distinct CDR3 sequences, around 40% seen once.

The TCR originated in a donor aged 50 or older with non-small cell lung cancer. Material: PBMCs, obtained before or after stereotactic body radiation therapy (not recorded which). The V and J genes are TRBV7-2 and TRBJ2-7, with 10 bases fitting TRBD2. CDR3 in amino acids: CVSSLQTGTSAYEQYF. CDR3 sequence (DNA): TGTGTCAGCAGCTTACAGACAGGGACTAGCGCCTACGAGCAGTACTTC.